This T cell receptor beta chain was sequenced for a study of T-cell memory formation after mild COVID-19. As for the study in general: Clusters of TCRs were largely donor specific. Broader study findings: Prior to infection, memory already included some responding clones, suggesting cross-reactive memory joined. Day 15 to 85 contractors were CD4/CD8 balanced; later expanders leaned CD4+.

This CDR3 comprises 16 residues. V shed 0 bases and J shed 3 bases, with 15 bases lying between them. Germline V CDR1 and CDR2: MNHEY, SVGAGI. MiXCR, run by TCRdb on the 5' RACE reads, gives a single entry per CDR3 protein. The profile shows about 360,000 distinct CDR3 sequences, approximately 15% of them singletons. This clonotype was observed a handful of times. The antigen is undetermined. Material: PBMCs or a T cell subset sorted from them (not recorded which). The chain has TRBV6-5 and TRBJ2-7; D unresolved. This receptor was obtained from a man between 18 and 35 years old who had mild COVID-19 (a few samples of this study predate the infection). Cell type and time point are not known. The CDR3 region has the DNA TGTGCCAGCAGTTACTCGTCCCCTCCGGACCTCTACGAGCAGTACTTC. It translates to CASSYSSPPDLYEQYF.